This TCR beta chain is from a study of identical twins. General study findings and limits: In monozygotic twins, models underestimated the sharing of out-of-frame TCR alpha. Excess sharing by twins proved weaker in beta out-of-frame sequences.

A word on this clonotype: Its antigen is unknown.

Each CDR3 protein gets one entry after TCRdb re-called the 5' RACE reads with MiXCR. The data contain around 220,000 distinct CDR3 sequences, about 14% of them seen just once; the ten biggest clones take up around 9.5%. Every sampled donor was Caucasian and healthy. Germline-derived CDR1 and CDR2 are GTSNPN and SVGIG (reference sequence). The CDR3 sequence is 11 residues long. The V and J ends lost 2 bases and 9 bases respectively, with 8 bases between them. Sequenced input: memory (CD45RO+) T cells sorted from blood. The sequence was obtained from a woman under 30 in good health. This chain links TRBV30 with TRBJ2-1; no firm D call. DNA of the CDR3: TGTGCCTGGAGTACAGCCAGTGAGCAGTTCTTC. It specifies CAWSTASEQFF.